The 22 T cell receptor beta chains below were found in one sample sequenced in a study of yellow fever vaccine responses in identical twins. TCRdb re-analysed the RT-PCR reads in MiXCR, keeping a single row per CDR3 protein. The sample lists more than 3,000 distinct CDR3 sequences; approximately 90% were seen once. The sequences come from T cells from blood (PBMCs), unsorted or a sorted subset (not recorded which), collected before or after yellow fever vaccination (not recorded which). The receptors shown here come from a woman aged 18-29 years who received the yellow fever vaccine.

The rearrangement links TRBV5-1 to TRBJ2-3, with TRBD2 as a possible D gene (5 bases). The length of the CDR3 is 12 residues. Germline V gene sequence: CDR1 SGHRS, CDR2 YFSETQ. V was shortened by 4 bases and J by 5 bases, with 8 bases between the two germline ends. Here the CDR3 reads CASSVREDTQYF. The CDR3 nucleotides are TGCGCCAGCAGCGTGAGGGAAGATACGCAGTATTTT.

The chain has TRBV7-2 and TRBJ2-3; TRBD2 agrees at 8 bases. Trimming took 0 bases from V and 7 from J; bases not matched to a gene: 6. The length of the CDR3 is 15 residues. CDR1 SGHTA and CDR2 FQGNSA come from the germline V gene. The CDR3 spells CASSLAGLETNTQYF. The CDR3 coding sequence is TGTGCCAGCAGCTTAGCGGGACTAGAGACGAATACGCAGTATTTT.

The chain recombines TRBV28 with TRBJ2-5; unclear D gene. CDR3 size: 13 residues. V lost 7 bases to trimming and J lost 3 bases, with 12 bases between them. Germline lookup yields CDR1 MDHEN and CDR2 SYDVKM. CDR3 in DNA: TGTGCCAGCACATACCAGCCGGAAGAGACCCAGTACTTC. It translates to CASTYQPEETQYF.

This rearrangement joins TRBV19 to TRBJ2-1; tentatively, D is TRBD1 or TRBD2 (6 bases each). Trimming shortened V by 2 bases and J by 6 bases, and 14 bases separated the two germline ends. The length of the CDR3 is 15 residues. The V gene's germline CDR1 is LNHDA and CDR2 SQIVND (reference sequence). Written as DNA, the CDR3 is TGTGCCAGTAGTATAAGTTCTTGGGGGGCCAATGAGCAGTTCTTC. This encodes CASSISSWGANEQFF. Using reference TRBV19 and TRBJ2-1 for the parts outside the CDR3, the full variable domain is DGGITQSPKYLFRKEGQNVTLSCEQNLNHDAMYWYRQDPGQGLRLIYYSQIVNDFQKGDIAEGYSVSREKKESFPLTVTSAQKNPTAFYLCASSISSWGANEQFFGPGTRLTVL.

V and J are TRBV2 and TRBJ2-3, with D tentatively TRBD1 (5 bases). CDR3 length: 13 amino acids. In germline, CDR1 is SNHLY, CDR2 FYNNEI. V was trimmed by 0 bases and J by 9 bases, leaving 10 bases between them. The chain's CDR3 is CASSEAGRFTQYF. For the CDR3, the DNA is TGTGCCAGCAGTGAAGCGGGGCGTTTCACGCAGTATTTT.

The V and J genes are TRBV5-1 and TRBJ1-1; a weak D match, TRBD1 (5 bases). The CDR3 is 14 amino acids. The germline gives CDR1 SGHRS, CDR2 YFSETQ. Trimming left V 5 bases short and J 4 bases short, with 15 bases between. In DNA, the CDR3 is TGCGCCAGCAGTCCGGCAGGGTATAGCACTGAAGCTTTCTTT. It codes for CASSPAGYSTEAFF.

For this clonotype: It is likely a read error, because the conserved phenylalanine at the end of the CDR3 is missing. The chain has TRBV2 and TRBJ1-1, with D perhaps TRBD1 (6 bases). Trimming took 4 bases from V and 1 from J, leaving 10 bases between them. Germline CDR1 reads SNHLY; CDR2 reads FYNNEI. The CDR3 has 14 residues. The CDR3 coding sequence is TGTGCCAGCAGTGGCTTCAGGGGGAACACTGAAGCTTTCCTT. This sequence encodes CASSGFRGNTEAFL.

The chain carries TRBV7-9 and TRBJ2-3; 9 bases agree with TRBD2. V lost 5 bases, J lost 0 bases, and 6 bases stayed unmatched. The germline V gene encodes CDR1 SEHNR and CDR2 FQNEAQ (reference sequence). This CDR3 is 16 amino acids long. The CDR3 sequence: CASSRSGSLSTDTQYF. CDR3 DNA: TGTGCCAGCAGCCGTAGCGGGAGCCTTAGCACAGATACGCAGTATTTT. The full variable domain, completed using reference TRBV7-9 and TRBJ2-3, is DTGVSQNPRHKITKRGQNVTFRCDPISEHNRLYWYRQTLGQGPEFLTYFQNEAQLEKSRLLSDRFSAERPKGSFSTLEIQRTEQGDSAMYLCASSRSGSLSTDTQYFGPGTRLTVL.

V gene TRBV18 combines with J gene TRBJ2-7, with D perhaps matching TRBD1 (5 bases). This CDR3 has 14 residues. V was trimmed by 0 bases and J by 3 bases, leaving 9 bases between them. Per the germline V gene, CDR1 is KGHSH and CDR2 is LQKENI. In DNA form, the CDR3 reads TGTGCCAGCTCACCACCGACAGAGAGCTACGAGCAGTACTTC. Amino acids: CASSPPTESYEQYF.

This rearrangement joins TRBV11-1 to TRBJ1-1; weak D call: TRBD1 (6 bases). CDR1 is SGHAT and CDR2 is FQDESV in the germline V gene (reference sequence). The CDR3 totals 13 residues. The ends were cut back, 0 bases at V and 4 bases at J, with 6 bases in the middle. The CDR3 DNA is TGTGCCAGCAGCTTAGCCAGGGGCACTGAAGCTTTCTTT. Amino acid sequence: CASSLARGTEAFF.

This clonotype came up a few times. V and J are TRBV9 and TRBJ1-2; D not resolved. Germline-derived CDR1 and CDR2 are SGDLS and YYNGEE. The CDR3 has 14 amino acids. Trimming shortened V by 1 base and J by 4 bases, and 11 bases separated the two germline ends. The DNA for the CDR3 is TGTGCCAGCAGCGTAACCAAAAAGGGCTATGGCTACACCTTC. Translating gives CASSVTKKGYGYTF.

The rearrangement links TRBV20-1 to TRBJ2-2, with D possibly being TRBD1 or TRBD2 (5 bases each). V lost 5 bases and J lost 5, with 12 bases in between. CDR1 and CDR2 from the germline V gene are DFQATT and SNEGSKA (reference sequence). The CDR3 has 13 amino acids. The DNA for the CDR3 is TGCAGTGCTTCGGGACCTGGGACCGGGGAGCTGTTTTTT. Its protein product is CSASGPGTGELFF.

This CDR3 is CSVVAGWEHEQYF. The CDR3, as DNA: TGCAGCGTTGTGGCAGGGTGGGAACACGAGCAGTACTTC. The chain combines TRBV29-1 with TRBJ2-7; a weak D match, TRBD1 (5 bases). The CDR3 covers 13 residues. V lost 4 bases and J lost 5, with 15 bases in between. The germline V gene has CDR1 SQVTM and CDR2 ANQGSEA.

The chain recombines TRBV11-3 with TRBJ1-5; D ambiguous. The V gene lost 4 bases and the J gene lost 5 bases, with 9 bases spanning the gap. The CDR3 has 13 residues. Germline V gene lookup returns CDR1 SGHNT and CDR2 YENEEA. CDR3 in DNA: TGTGCCAGCAGCTCCACCGGATATCAGCCCCAGCATTTT. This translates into CASSSTGYQPQHF.

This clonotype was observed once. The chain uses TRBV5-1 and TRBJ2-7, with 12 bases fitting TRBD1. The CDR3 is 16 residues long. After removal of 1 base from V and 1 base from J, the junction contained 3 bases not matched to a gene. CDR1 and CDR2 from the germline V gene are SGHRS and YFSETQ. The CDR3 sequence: CASSLSGQGASYEQYF. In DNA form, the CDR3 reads TGCGCCAGCAGCTTGTCGGGACAGGGGGCATCCTACGAGCAGTACTTC.

As DNA, the CDR3 is TGTGCCAGCACCCTACAGGGGGGGTTCACCGGGGAGCTGTTTTTT. This encodes CASTLQGGFTGELFF. The V gene is TRBV13, the J gene TRBJ2-2, with D possibly matching TRBD1 (8 bases). The germline V gene encodes CDR1 PRHDT and CDR2 FYEKMQ (reference sequence). V lost 7 bases and J lost 4, with 16 bases in between. This CDR3 spans 15 amino acids.

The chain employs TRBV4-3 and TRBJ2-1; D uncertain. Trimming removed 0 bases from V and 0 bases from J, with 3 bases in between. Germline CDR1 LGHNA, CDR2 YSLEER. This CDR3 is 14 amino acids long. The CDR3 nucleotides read TGCGCCAGCAGCCAAGAACCCTCCTACAATGAGCAGTTCTTC. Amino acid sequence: CASSQEPSYNEQFF.

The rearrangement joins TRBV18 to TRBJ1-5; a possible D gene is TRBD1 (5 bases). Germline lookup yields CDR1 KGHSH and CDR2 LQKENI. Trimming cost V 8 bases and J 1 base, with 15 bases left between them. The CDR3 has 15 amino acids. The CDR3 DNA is TGTGCCAGCGGTGGGGGAAAGGAAAGCAATCAGCCCCAGCATTTT. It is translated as CASGGGKESNQPQHF.

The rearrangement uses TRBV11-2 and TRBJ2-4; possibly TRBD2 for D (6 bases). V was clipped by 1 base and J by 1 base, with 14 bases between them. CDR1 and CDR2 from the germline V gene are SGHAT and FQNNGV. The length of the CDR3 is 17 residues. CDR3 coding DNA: TGTGCCAGCAGCTTAGGTCCAGGGAGGTCGGCCAAAAACATTCAGTACTTC. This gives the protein CASSLGPGRSAKNIQYF.

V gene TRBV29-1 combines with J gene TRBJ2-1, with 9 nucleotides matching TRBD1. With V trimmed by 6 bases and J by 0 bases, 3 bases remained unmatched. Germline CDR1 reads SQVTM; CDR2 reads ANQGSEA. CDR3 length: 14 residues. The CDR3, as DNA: TGCAGCGTCTACAGGGGGCCCTCCTACAATGAGCAGTTCTTC. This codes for CSVYRGPSYNEQFF.

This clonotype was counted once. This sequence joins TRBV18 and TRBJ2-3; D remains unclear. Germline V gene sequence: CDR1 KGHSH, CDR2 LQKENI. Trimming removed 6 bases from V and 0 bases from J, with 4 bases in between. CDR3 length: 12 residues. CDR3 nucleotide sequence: TGTGCCAGCTCCCTAAGCACAGATACGCAGTATTTT. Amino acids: CASSLSTDTQYF.

The CDR3 spells CASSMSSGEYNEQFF. DNA of the CDR3: TGTGCCAGCAGCATGTCCAGCGGGGAGTACAATGAGCAGTTCTTC. J is TRBJ2-1 and V is TRBV6-1; the match to TRBD2 covers 7 bases. Germline V gene data show CDR1 as MNHNS and CDR2 as SASEGT. Trimming removed 6 bases from V and 4 bases from J; junction bases left unmatched: 9. The CDR3 runs 15 residues.